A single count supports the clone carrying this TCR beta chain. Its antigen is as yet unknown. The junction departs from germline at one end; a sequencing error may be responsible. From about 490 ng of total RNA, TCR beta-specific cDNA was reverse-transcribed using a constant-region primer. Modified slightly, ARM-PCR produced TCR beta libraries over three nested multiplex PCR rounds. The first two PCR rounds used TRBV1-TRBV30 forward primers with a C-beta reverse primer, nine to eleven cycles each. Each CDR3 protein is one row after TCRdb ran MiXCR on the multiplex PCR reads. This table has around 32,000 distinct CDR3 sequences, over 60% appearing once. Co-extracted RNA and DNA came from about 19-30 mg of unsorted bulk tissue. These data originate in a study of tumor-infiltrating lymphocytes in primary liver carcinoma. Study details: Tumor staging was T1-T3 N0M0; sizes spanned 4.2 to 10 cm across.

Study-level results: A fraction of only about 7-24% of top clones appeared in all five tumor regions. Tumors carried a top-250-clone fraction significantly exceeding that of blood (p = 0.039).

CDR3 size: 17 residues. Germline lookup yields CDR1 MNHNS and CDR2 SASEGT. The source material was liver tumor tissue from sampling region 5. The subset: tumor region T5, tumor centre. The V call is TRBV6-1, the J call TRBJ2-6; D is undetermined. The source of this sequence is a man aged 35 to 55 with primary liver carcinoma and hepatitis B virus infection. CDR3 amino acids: CAGSEGPPLGGANVLTF. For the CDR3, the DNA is TGTGCCGGCAGTGAAGGACCGCCCTTGGGCGGGGCCAACGTCCTGACTTTC.